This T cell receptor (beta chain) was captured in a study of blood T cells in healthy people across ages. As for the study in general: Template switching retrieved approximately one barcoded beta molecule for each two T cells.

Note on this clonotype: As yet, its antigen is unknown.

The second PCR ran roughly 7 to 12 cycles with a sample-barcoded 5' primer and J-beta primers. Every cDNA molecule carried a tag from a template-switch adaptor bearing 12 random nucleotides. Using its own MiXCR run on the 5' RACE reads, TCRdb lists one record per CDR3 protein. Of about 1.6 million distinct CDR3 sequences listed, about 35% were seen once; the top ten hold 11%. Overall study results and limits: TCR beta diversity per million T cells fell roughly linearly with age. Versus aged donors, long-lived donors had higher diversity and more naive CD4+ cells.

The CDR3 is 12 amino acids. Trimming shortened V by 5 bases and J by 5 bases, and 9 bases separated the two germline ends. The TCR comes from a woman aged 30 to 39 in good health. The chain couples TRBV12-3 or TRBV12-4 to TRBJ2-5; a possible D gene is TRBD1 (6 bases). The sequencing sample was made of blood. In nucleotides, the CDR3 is TGTGCCAGCAGTACAGGGATGGAGACCCAGTACTTC. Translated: CASSTGMETQYF.